The present entry profiles one T cell receptor (beta chain) with its context. This clone showed up just once. There is no known antigen for this receptor. No per-base quality is available; no much larger clone lies one base away. To prepare the library, the immunoSEQ multiplex PCR assay was applied. Following the manufacturer's protocol, the hsTCRB Kit was used to amplify rearranged TCR beta chain sequences. TCRB libraries were sequenced on an Illumina MiSeq. Processing in the source paper ran as follows. The kit vendor's proprietary platform handled demultiplexing, trimming and gene mapping. TCRdb stores this immuneACCESS table with in-frame sequences only. Part of the clones is absent; in the studies checked, under half of the shortfall reflects unresolved V genes, and no reason is known for the rest. V and J calls and clone size are as listed in that table; D and trimming were resolved from the DNA. In this sample the table shows around 41,000 clones, 84% of which occur a single time. The ten largest clones represent over 2% of the sample.

The data derive from a study of a mutant IDH1 vaccine in newly diagnosed glioma (dated by TCRdb to the early 2020s). Looking at the study overall: Patients were given eight vaccinations, in weeks 1, 3, 5, 7, 11, 15, 19 and 23, which matched visits V03 through V10. Vaccination started 4-6 weeks after radiotherapy alone, or was given together with temozolomide cycles in the groups whose treatment included chemotherapy. The approximately 33 treated patients were 62.5% male and roughly 40% female, with a mean age of around 40 years. Prior to enrollment, standard therapy consisting of radiotherapy alone, temozolomide alone, or radiochemotherapy with temozolomide had been administered to patients, with the combination being received by most patients. Six visits were used for peripheral blood collection: V03 (baseline), V05, V07, V10, V12 and V13. For exploratory analyses, longitudinal TCRB deep sequencing was carried out in around 26 treated patients wherever samples were available.

Taken with the paper, the label for time point translates to: week 11, during vaccination. Each vaccine dose, consisting of 300 ug of a 20-mer mutant IDH1 peptide in Montanide, was administered subcutaneously with topical imiquimod. The donors had newly diagnosed IDH1-mutant astrocytomas of WHO grade 3 or 4 that showed loss of nuclear ATRX. The samples were drawn from NOA16, a multicentre, single-arm, open-label phase I trial in Germany that tested a mutant IDH1 peptide vaccine in humans for the first time. Genomic DNA for TCRB sequencing was isolated from EDTA blood with the DNeasy Blood and Tissue Kit. Study-level results and caveats: Availability determined which PBMC samples were chosen for TCRB deep sequencing. Across multiple MHC alleles, vaccine-induced immune responses were seen in around 93% of patients. The authors stated that sample limitations prevented analyses of patient blood samples from being reproduced. No apparent relationship was observed between pseudoprogression and alterations in the top peripheral T cell clonotypes detected by TCRB sequencing.

V and J lose 4 bases and 4 bases, and a span of 16 bases separates them. From the cysteine up to the phenylalanine, the CDR3 has a length of 15 residues. The CDR3 DNA has 45 bases and is translated from base 1. The germline V gene gives CDR1 as SGHTA and CDR2 as FQGNSA. The sample in question was PBMCs, obtained from a glioma patient whose treatment included an IDH1 peptide vaccine. This TCR was recovered from a man aged 35 to 55 with glioma. The chain is assembled from TRBV7-2 and TRBJ1-1; possibly the D gene is TRBD1, per 6 matching bases. The nucleotides are TGTGCCAGCAGCTCTGCTGGGGGGCTGGGCACTGAAGCTTTCTTT. It translates to CASSSAGGLGTEAFF.